One sample yielded the 9 T cell receptor beta chains listed below, sequenced in a study of blood T cell repertoires in COVID-19 (dated by TCRdb to about 2020). The method behind the library was the immunoSEQ multiplex PCR assay. Entries here come from immuneACCESS through TCRdb and include only in-frame sequences with V and J called. Some clones fail to appear in such tables; in the studies checked, an unresolved V gene covers under half of the shortfall, and the cause of the remainder is unknown. The sample contains under 45,000 clones, 75% to 90% of them found a single time. 8.4% of the sample is held by the ten biggest clonotypes. Sequencing used peripheral blood. Receptors were obtained from a man aged 55 to 70 with active COVID-19.

The chain recombines TRBV28 with TRBJ1-1; a possible D gene is TRBD1 (5 bases). Trimming cost V 8 bases and J 8 bases, with 24 bases left between them. The V gene's germline CDR1 is MDHEN and CDR2 SYDVKM. This CDR3 has 15 residues. The CDR3 sequence: CASFFNPGGNWEAFF. The CDR3 DNA sequence: TGTGCCAGCTTTTTTAACCCCGGGGGGAACTGGGAAGCTTTCTTT.

V and J are TRBV2 and TRBJ2-7, with TRBD2 identical over 12 bases. Germline CDR1 and CDR2: SNHLY and FYNNEI. The CDR3 is made up of 18 amino acids. Unmatched junction bases numbered 14, after V lost 4 bases and J lost 4 bases. The CDR3, as DNA: TGTGCCAGCAGTGTCAGGCTAGCGGGAGGGCATTCGGGGTACGAGCAGTACTTC. Amino acid sequence: CASSVRLAGGHSGYEQYF.

This rearrangement joins TRBV29-1 to TRBJ2-4; TRBD2 is a possible D gene (5 bases). V lost 5 bases and J 6 bases, leaving 17 bases between the germline ends. Germline-derived CDR1 and CDR2 are SQVTM and ANQGSEA. This CDR3 region has 14 residues. CDR3 sequence: CSVLQQPEGNIQYF. CDR3 in DNA: TGCAGCGTTCTTCAACAGCCTGAGGGAAACATTCAGTACTTC.

J is TRBJ1-6 and V is TRBV5-4, with D unresolved. The CDR3 has 16 amino acids. Germline loops: CDR1 SGHNT, CDR2 YYREEE (reference sequence). Trimming pared 2 bases from V and 10 bases from J, leaving 19 bases between. In DNA, the CDR3 is TGTGCCAGCAGCTTTGGCGAAGTTTCGGCGGGGTCACCCCTCCACTTT. This codes for CASSFGEVSAGSPLHF.

The chain combines TRBV27 with TRBJ2-1; 10 bases map to TRBD2. Unmatched junction bases numbered 2, after V lost 2 bases and J lost 7 bases. This CDR3 has 14 residues. The germline gives CDR1 MNHEY, CDR2 SMNVEV (reference sequence). The CDR3 DNA is TGTGCCAGCAGTTTAAGCGGGAGGGGGAATGAGCAGTTCTTC. Encoded protein: CASSLSGRGNEQFF.

V gene TRBV14 combines with J gene TRBJ1-2, with TRBD1 matching over 8 bases. This CDR3 comprises 13 residues. CDR1 is SGHDN and CDR2 is FVKESK in the germline V gene. The V segment lost 4 bases and the J segment 3 bases; nucleotides outside the gene matches: 1. This chain's CDR3 is CASSPGQDYGYTF. The CDR3 bases are TGTGCCAGCAGCCCGGGACAGGACTATGGCTACACCTTC.

The chain recombines TRBV18 with TRBJ1-2; 7 bases map to TRBD1. CDR1 is KGHSH and CDR2 is LQKENI in the germline V gene. The CDR3 runs 13 residues. V trimming: 3 bases; J trimming: 8 bases; junction bases outside the gene matches: 6. The CDR3 here is CASSPDRDLGYTF. As DNA, the CDR3 is TGTGCCAGCTCACCTGACAGGGATCTGGGCTACACCTTC. The variable domain in full, with the rest retrieved from reference TRBV18 and TRBJ1-2, is NAGVMQNPRHLVRRRGQEARLRCSPMKGHSHVYWYRQLPEEGLKFMVYLQKENIIDESGMPKERFSAEFPKEGPSILRIQQVVRGDSAAYFCASSPDRDLGYTFGSGTRLTVV.

J is TRBJ1-1 and V is TRBV4-2; TRBD1 agrees at 11 bases. The germline V gene has CDR1 LGHNA and CDR2 YNFKEQ. Unmatched junction bases numbered 9, after V lost 4 bases and J lost 11 bases. This CDR3 is built from 14 residues. The CDR3 here is CASSPGTGGTGAFF. CDR3 DNA sequence: TGTGCCAGCAGCCCGGGGACAGGGGGTACTGGGGCTTTCTTT.

The CDR3 sequence: CASSQGLAAAYEQYF. CDR3 nucleotides: TGTGCCAGCAGCCAAGGACTAGCGGCTGCTTACGAGCAGTACTTC. The chain links TRBV3-1 (or the pseudogene TRBV3-2) to TRBJ2-7; the match to TRBD2 covers 9 bases. Germline V gene data show CDR1 as LGHDT and CDR2 as YNNKEL (reference sequence). CDR3 size: 15 residues. V lost 1 base and J lost 4; bases outside the gene matches: 5.